The 31 T cell receptor beta chains below were found in one sample sequenced in a study of T cell changes during pregnancy in multiple sclerosis. Using immunoSEQ multiplex PCR, the repertoire was profiled, and TCRdb retains in-frame clones only, with some absent. The sample holds 70,000 to 75,000 clones; less than 90% are singletons and the top ten take about 3%. The source material was peripheral blood, sampled before pregnancy. These receptors originate from a female donor with multiple sclerosis, enrolled in a pregnancy study.

This chain uses TRBV2 with TRBJ1-1; 7 bases fit TRBD1. The CDR3 loop spans 14 amino acids. Germline V gives CDR1 SNHLY, CDR2 FYNNEI. Trimming took 6 bases from V and 2 from J; bases not matched to a gene: 6. The CDR3 sequence: CASRMGQLNTEAFF. In DNA, the CDR3 is TGTGCCAGCAGGATGGGACAGCTAAACACTGAAGCTTTCTTT.

The CDR3 loop is CASSQDRGTDTQYF. The CDR3 DNA is TGTGCCAGCAGCCAGGACAGGGGCACAGATACGCAGTATTTT. The rearrangement joins TRBV7-9 to TRBJ2-3; 8 bases agree with TRBD1. J lost 1 base, V lost 5 bases, and 2 bases had no gene match. CDR1 and CDR2 from the germline V gene are SEHNR and FQNEAQ (reference sequence). The CDR3 covers 14 residues.

The rearrangement links TRBV2 to TRBJ1-2, with 7 bases aligning to TRBD1. J lost 4 bases, V lost 4 bases, and 6 bases had no gene match. This CDR3 has 14 residues. Looked up from germline, CDR1 is SNHLY and CDR2 is FYNNEI. In nucleotides, the CDR3 is TGTGCCAGCAGTGGGGAAGGGGGCTTCTATGGCTACACCTTC. Translating it yields CASSGEGGFYGYTF.

The chain links TRBV2 to TRBJ2-5; the D is unclear. The CDR3 totals 14 residues. Germline-derived CDR1 and CDR2 are SNHLY and FYNNEI. The V end lost 4 bases, the J end lost 1 base, and 10 bases lay between the germline ends. In nucleotides, the CDR3 is TGTGCCAGCAGTGTGAGGTGGGTCCAAGAGACCCAGTACTTC. This translates into CASSVRWVQETQYF.

V usage is TRBV9 and J usage is TRBJ1-4, with a possible D match to TRBD1 (6 bases). CDR1 and CDR2 (germline): SGDLS, YYNGEE. Trimming removed 4 bases at V and 14 bases at J, with 18 bases between. The CDR3 loop spans 13 amino acids. The chain's CDR3 is CASSQGTFATLFF. In DNA, the CDR3 is TGTGCCAGCAGCCAGGGGACATTCGCTACCCTGTTTTTT.

The CDR3 loop is CASAGTGADTQYF. In nucleotides, the CDR3 is TGTGCCAGTGCCGGGACAGGAGCAGATACGCAGTATTTT. The chain links TRBV19 to TRBJ2-3; 8 bases map to TRBD1. This CDR3 comprises 13 residues. CDR1 is LNHDA, CDR2 SQIVND, per germline (reference sequence). The V gene end was trimmed by 8 bases and the J gene end by 4 bases; junction bases not matched to a gene: 5.

V and J are TRBV10-3 and TRBJ2-7, with 8 bases lining up with TRBD2. Trimming took 9 bases from V and 2 from J; bases not matched to a gene: 3. The germline V gene encodes CDR1 ENHRY and CDR2 SYGVKD. The CDR3 is made up of 12 amino acids. The CDR3 sequence is CAMGSGTYEQYF. In DNA, the CDR3 is TGTGCCATGGGTAGCGGGACCTACGAGCAGTACTTC.

The chain carries TRBV5-6 and TRBJ1-2, with TRBD1 matching over 8 bases. V gave up 4 bases and J gave up 3 bases; unmatched junction bases: 8. The CDR3 runs to 15 residues. From germline, CDR1 is SGHDT and CDR2 YYEEEE. CDR3 in amino acids: CASSHITGGDYGYTF. The CDR3 DNA reads as TGTGCCAGCAGCCATATTACAGGGGGTGACTATGGCTACACCTTC.

The rearrangement joins TRBV7-9 to TRBJ2-5; D is undetermined. V gave up 3 bases and J gave up 5 bases, with 10 bases separating them. CDR1 is SEHNR and CDR2 is FQNEAQ in the germline V gene (reference sequence). This CDR3 region has 13 residues. The CDR3 loop is CASSFTVMETQYF. In nucleotides, the CDR3 is TGTGCCAGCAGCTTTACTGTGATGGAGACCCAGTACTTC.

The V gene is TRBV7-8, the J gene TRBJ2-1, with D possibly being TRBD2 (5 bases). Germline loops: CDR1 SGHVS, CDR2 FQNEAQ. CDR3 length equals 14 residues. Trimming removed 3 bases from V and 0 bases from J, with 6 bases in between. CDR3 in DNA: TGTGCCAGCAGCTTGGGGAGCTCCTACAATGAGCAGTTCTTC. This codes for CASSLGSSYNEQFF.

The V and J genes are TRBV28 and TRBJ2-7; D call uncertain. Germline V CDR1 and CDR2: MDHEN, SYDVKM. Trimming removed 5 bases at V and 0 bases at J, with 8 bases between. The CDR3 length is 13 residues. CDR3 sequence: CASSPQNSYEQYF. For the CDR3, the DNA is TGTGCCAGCAGTCCACAGAACTCCTACGAGCAGTACTTC. The full variable domain, rest sourced from reference TRBV28 and TRBJ2-7, is DVKVTQSSRYLVKRTGEKVFLECVQDMDHENMFWYRQDPGLGLRLIYFSYDVKMKEKGDIPEGYSVSREKKERFSLILESASTNQTSMYLCASSPQNSYEQYFGPGTRLTVT.

V is TRBV6-1 and J is TRBJ2-5; TRBD1 might be the D (6 bases). The V gene lost 3 bases and the J gene lost 5 bases, with 19 bases spanning the gap. The CDR3 length is 16 residues. CDR1 is MNHNS and CDR2 is SASEGT in the germline V gene. This CDR3 is CASSEFQGPTRETQYF. The CDR3, as DNA: TGTGCCAGCAGTGAGTTTCAGGGGCCGACGAGGGAGACCCAGTACTTC.

The V call is TRBV19, the J call TRBJ1-1; 7 positions match TRBD1. The CDR3 length is 17 residues. Germline-derived CDR1 and CDR2 are LNHDA and SQIVND (reference sequence). V shed 6 bases, J shed 0 bases, and the junction held 13 bases outside the gene matches. CDR3 region: CASRLILTQGVNTEAFF. In nucleotides, the CDR3 is TGTGCCAGTAGGCTAATTTTAACTCAGGGGGTGAACACTGAAGCTTTCTTT.

The genes are TRBV5-1 and TRBJ2-5; 8 bases fit TRBD2. Germline-derived CDR1 and CDR2 are SGHRS and YFSETQ. V dropped 1 base and J dropped 4; count of bases not matched to a gene: 9. CDR3 size: 16 residues. CDR3 bases: TGCGCCAGCAGCTTGAGGGCGGGAGGAAGGAGAGAGACCCAGTACTTC. Its protein is CASSLRAGGRRETQYF.

The chain employs TRBV30 and TRBJ2-7; 11 bases line up with TRBD1. Germline-derived CDR1 and CDR2 are GTSNPN and SVGIG (reference sequence). V gave up 0 bases and J gave up 4 bases; unmatched junction bases: 11. The CDR3 spans 17 residues. As DNA, the CDR3 is TGTGCCTGGAGTGTTGTGTGGGACAGGGGGTCTGAGTACGAGCAGTACTTC. Its protein product is CAWSVVWDRGSEYEQYF.

V usage is TRBV5-1 and J usage is TRBJ2-5, with TRBD1 matching 8 bases. Germline CDR1 and CDR2: SGHRS and YFSETQ. CDR3 length: 16 amino acids. The trim removed 4 bases at V and 5 bases at J, leaving 13 bases unmatched. CDR3 in DNA: TGCGCCAGCAGCACCTGGACAGGGCGGTCTGGTGAGACCCAGTACTTC. This gives the protein CASSTWTGRSGETQYF.

The CDR3 DNA sequence: TGTGCCAGCAGCCGGGTTAACACTGAAGCTTTCTTT. Its translation is CASSRVNTEAFF. The chain uses TRBV6-5 and TRBJ1-1; D remains ambiguous. Germline V gives CDR1 MNHEY, CDR2 SVGAGI. The CDR3 loop spans 12 amino acids. Trimming took 6 bases from V and 2 from J, leaving 7 bases between them.

This clone was seen a handful of times. This chain connects TRBV7-6 to TRBJ1-3; D is undetermined. The CDR3 extends over 17 amino acids. Looked up from germline, CDR1 is SGHVS and CDR2 is FNYEAQ. The V end was cut by 5 bases, the J end by 0 bases, with 17 bases between. The CDR3 sequence is CASSAQIRDPSGNTIYF. The CDR3 bases are TGTGCCAGCAGCGCCCAAATCCGGGATCCCTCTGGAAACACCATATATTTT. Complete variable domain (other parts from reference TRBV7-6 and TRBJ1-3): GAGVSQSPRYKVTKRGQDVALRCDPISGHVSLYWYRQALGQGPEFLTYFNYEAQQDKSGLPNDRFSAERPEGSISTLTIQRTEQRDSAMYRCASSAQIRDPSGNTIYFGEGSWLTVV.

The chain combines TRBV28 with TRBJ1-3, with 10 bases matching TRBD1. Germline CDR1 MDHEN, CDR2 SYDVKM. V shed 6 bases and J 3 bases; nucleotides not matched to a gene: 5. The CDR3 sequence is 15 residues long. The CDR3 coding sequence is TGTGCCAGCAGCTTGACAGGGGGCAATGGAAACACCATATATTTT. Protein sequence: CASSLTGGNGNTIYF.

The rearrangement joins TRBV7-9 to TRBJ1-6; 7 nucleotides align to TRBD1. The V and J ends lost 4 bases and 12 bases, in that order; junction bases with no gene match: 6. There are 13 residues in the CDR3. CDR1 SEHNR and CDR2 FQNEAQ come from the germline V gene (reference sequence). CDR3 in DNA: TGTGCCAGCAGCTCCTCTACAGGGGAACCCCTCCACTTT. This codes for CASSSSTGEPLHF.

This clone came up once. The CDR3, as DNA: TGTGCCAGTAGTATAGCGAGTCCGTCGGGAGGGTCCTACGAGCAGTACTTC. Protein: CASSIASPSGGSYEQYF. This rearrangement joins TRBV19 to TRBJ2-7; 8 bases line up with TRBD2. The V gene's germline CDR1 is LNHDA and CDR2 SQIVND (reference sequence). There are 17 residues in the CDR3. With 1 base clipped from V and 1 base from J, the junction kept 9 bases outside the gene matches.

The chain couples TRBV7-3 to TRBJ2-3; D is possibly TRBD1 (6 bases). In germline, CDR1 is SGHTA, CDR2 FQGTGA. CDR3 length: 15 amino acids. V lost 2 bases to trimming and J lost 2 bases, with 11 bases between them. The CDR3 loop is CASSLPSGDTDTQYF. CDR3 coding DNA: TGTGCCAGCAGCTTACCGTCAGGGGACACAGATACGCAGTATTTT.

The CDR3 spells CASNGQGTYEQYF. The CDR3 DNA is TGTGCCAGTAACGGACAGGGGACCTACGAGCAGTACTTC. The J gene is TRBJ2-7, the V gene TRBV2; 9 bases are a match to TRBD1. Germline V gives CDR1 SNHLY, CDR2 FYNNEI. CDR3 length equals 13 residues. With V trimmed by 9 bases and J by 2 bases, 5 bases remained unmatched. Based on the CDR3 plus reference TRBV2 and TRBJ2-7, the full variable domain is EPEVTQTPSHQVTQMGQEVILRCVPISNHLYFYWYRQILGQKVEFLVSFYNNEISEKSEIFDDQFSVERPDGSNFTLKIRSTKLEDSAMYFCASNGQGTYEQYFGPGTRLTVT.

The J gene is TRBJ1-1, the V gene TRBV30; D is ambiguous. The CDR3 contains 12 residues. CDR1 is GTSNPN and CDR2 is SVGIG in the germline V gene (reference sequence). The ends were cut back, 5 bases at V and 5 bases at J, with 12 bases in the middle. CDR3 loop: CAWAQTGTEAFF. The DNA of the CDR3 is TGTGCCTGGGCCCAGACGGGAACTGAAGCTTTCTTT.

This clone was seen once. CDR3 sequence reads: CASSYAGNTEAFF. Here the CDR3 DNA reads TGTGCCAGCAGTTACGCCGGTAACACTGAAGCTTTCTTT. This chain connects TRBV6-6 to TRBJ1-1; D uncertain. The CDR3 extends over 13 amino acids. Deletions cut 2 bases from V and 2 bases from J, with 6 bases between. The germline V gene has CDR1 MNHNY and CDR2 SVGAGI (reference sequence).

This rearrangement joins TRBV27 to TRBJ2-1, with 10 bases aligning to TRBD2. CDR1 is MNHEY, CDR2 SMNVEV, per germline (reference sequence). V lost 11 bases, J lost 4 bases, and 5 bases stayed unmatched. The CDR3 covers 13 residues. CDR3 in amino acids: CAAASGRYNEQFF. The CDR3, as DNA: TGTGCCGCAGCTAGCGGGAGATACAATGAGCAGTTCTTC.

Written as DNA, the CDR3 is TGTGCCAGCAGTAGGGACTACAAAAACATTCAGTACTTC. This sequence encodes CASSRDYKNIQYF. This chain connects TRBV6-1 to TRBJ2-4; TRBD2 aligns across 7 bases. This CDR3 spans 13 amino acids. The junction had 1 base not matched to a gene; V was cut back by 5 bases and J by 3 bases. Germline CDR1 MNHNS, CDR2 SASEGT.

This clone was counted once. This chain joins TRBV29-1 and TRBJ1-1, with 7 bases matching TRBD1. V was clipped by 6 bases and J by 0 bases; unmatched bases: 1. The CDR3 is 12 amino acids. Germline V gene sequence: CDR1 SQVTM, CDR2 ANQGSEA. DNA of the CDR3: TGCAGCGTAGACAGGGTGAACACTGAAGCTTTCTTT. Protein sequence: CSVDRVNTEAFF.

The chain links TRBV14 to TRBJ1-4; 10 bases align to TRBD1. CDR1 and CDR2 (germline): SGHDN, FVKESK. Trimming removed 2 bases from V and 7 bases from J; junction bases left unmatched: 1. This CDR3 has 14 residues. Written as DNA, the CDR3 is TGTGCCAGCAGCCAACGACAGGGGGCTGAAAAACTGTTTTTT. As protein: CASSQRQGAEKLFF.

This chain uses TRBV5-6 with TRBJ1-2; 7 nucleotides line up with TRBD1. CDR1 and CDR2 from the germline V gene are SGHDT and YYEEEE. This CDR3 comprises 15 residues. Trimming took 0 bases from V and 3 from J; bases not matched to a gene: 5. CDR3: CASSLVGRGDYGYTF. The CDR3 DNA sequence: TGTGCCAGCAGCTTGGTAGGCAGGGGGGACTATGGCTACACCTTC. Together with reference TRBV5-6 and TRBJ1-2, the CDR3 gives the full variable domain: DAGVTQSPTHLIKTRGQQVTLRCSPKSGHDTVSWYQQALGQGPQFIFQYYEEEERQRGNFPDRFSGHQFPNYSSELNVNALLLGDSALYLCASSLVGRGDYGYTFGSGTRLTVV.

The V gene is TRBV7-9, the J gene TRBJ1-6, with D hard to call. Trimming removed 4 bases from V and 2 bases from J, with 6 bases in between. In germline, CDR1 is SEHNR, CDR2 FQNEAQ (reference sequence). The CDR3 has 14 residues. CDR3 region: CASSSTPYNSPLHF. The CDR3 region has the DNA TGTGCCAGCAGCTCAACTCCCTATAATTCACCCCTCCACTTT.